This TCR beta chain was recorded in a study of blood T cell repertoires in COVID-19. Method: immunoSEQ multiplex PCR; TCRdb's copy keeps in-frame clones and lacks some. The table shows 95,000 to 110,000 clones, with 91% occurring only once. Material: peripheral blood. The TCR comes from a human donor in a cohort sampled during active COVID-19.

For the CDR3, the DNA is TGTGCCAGCAGCTTAGTTTCAGGCTATGGCTACACCTTC. Residues: CASSLVSGYGYTF. The V gene is TRBV7-8, the J gene TRBJ1-2; D is undetermined. CDR1 and CDR2 (germline): SGHVS, FQNEAQ. Trimming removed 1 base from V and 4 bases from J, with 7 bases in between. There are 13 residues in the CDR3. The complete variable domain, with remaining parts taken from reference TRBV7-8 and TRBJ1-2, reads GAGVSQSPRYKVAKRGQDVALRCDPISGHVSLFWYQQALGQGPEFLTYFQNEAQLDKSGLPSDRFFAERPEGSVSTLKIQRTQQEDSAVYLCASSLVSGYGYTFGSGTRLTVV.